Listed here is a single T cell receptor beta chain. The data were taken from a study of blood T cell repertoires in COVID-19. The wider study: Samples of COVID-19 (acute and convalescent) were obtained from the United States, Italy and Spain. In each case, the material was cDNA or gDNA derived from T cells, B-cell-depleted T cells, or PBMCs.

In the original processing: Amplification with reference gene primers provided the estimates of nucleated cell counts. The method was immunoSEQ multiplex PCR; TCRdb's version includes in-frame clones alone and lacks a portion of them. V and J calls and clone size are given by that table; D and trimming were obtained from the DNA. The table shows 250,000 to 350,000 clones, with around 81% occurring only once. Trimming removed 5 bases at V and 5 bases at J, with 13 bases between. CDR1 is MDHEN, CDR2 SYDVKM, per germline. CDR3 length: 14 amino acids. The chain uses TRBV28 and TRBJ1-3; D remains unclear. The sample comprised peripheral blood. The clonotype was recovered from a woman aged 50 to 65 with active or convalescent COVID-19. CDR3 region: CASSPNEGRNTIYF. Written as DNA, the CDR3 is TGTGCCAGCAGTCCCAACGAGGGCCGAAACACCATATATTTT.